This entry lists 28 T cell receptor beta chains sequenced from one sample in a study of T-cell reconstitution after alpha-beta-depleted transplantation in children. This sample's TCRbeta library carried unique molecular identifier barcodes. TCRdb re-called the PCR reads through MiXCR, storing one row per CDR3 protein. Here the sample spans about 830,000 distinct CDR3 sequences, roughly 15% being singletons. The sample consisted of PBMCs, mostly from graft donor cells, taken 360 days after TCRalphabeta/CD19-depleted stem cell transplant. The receptors shown here come from a male patient aged 10 to 17 who had a stem cell transplant for acute lymphoblastic leukemia, so the T cells may come from the graft donor.

The chain uses TRBV20-1 and TRBJ2-1, with no clear D. The CDR3 loop spans 15 amino acids. V was shortened by 3 bases and J by 2 bases, with 14 bases between the two germline ends. Germline CDR1 DFQATT, CDR2 SNEGSKA (reference sequence). The CDR3, as DNA: TGCAGTGCTAGTCGGCAGCCCCCCACCTACAATGAGCAGTTCTTC. Its protein product is CSASRQPPTYNEQFF.

Only a few counts were recorded for this clonotype. The chain combines TRBV25-1 with TRBJ2-1; 7 nucleotides match TRBD2. The CDR3 extends over 14 amino acids. Germline V gene data show CDR1 as MGHDK and CDR2 as SYGVNS. With 8 bases clipped from V and 4 bases from J, the junction kept 8 bases outside the gene matches. DNA for the CDR3: TGTGCCAGCGCCCGGGGGGATTTTTACAATGAGCAGTTCTTC. It yields the protein CASARGDFYNEQFF.

The gene calls are TRBV28 and TRBJ1-3; D gene unclear. CDR1 is MDHEN and CDR2 is SYDVKM in the germline V gene. The CDR3 has 12 residues. The ends were cut back, 7 bases at V and 0 bases at J, with 4 bases in the middle. The CDR3 DNA reads as TGTGCCAGCATGGGCTCTGGAAACACCATATATTTT. Encoded protein: CASMGSGNTIYF.

This clonotype showed up just a few times. The rearrangement uses TRBV5-1 and TRBJ2-3, with TRBD2 matching over 7 bases. V lost 3 bases and J lost 6; bases outside the gene matches: 13. CDR1 SGHRS and CDR2 YFSETQ come from the germline V gene. The CDR3 spans 16 residues. CDR3 region: CASSSTGTNKRDTQYF. Here the CDR3 DNA reads TGCGCCAGCAGCTCCACCGGGACTAACAAGAGGGATACGCAGTATTTT. Together with reference TRBV5-1 and TRBJ2-3, the CDR3 gives the full variable domain: KAGVTQTPRYLIKTRGQQVTLSCSPISGHRSVSWYQQTPGQGLQFLFEYFSETQRNKGNFPGRFSGRQFSNSRSEMNVSTLELGDSALYLCASSSTGTNKRDTQYFGPGTRLTVL.

This clonotype has a count of ten or more. The J gene is TRBJ2-5, the V gene TRBV12-3 or TRBV12-4, with 7 bases aligning to TRBD2. V was pared by 6 bases and J by 2 bases, with 6 bases of the junction left unmatched. CDR3 length equals 14 residues. Written as DNA, the CDR3 is TGTGCCAGCAGCGATCTGGGGGGGCAAGAGACCCAGTACTTC. Protein product: CASSDLGGQETQYF.

The chain joins TRBV9 to TRBJ2-1; D may be TRBD2 (6 bases). Trimming left V 3 bases short and J 7 bases short, with 17 bases between. The CDR3 is 15 residues long. Germline loops: CDR1 SGDLS, CDR2 YYNGEE. The CDR3 protein is CASSAGLRGMNEQFF. As DNA, the CDR3 is TGTGCCAGCAGCGCGGGACTTCGGGGAATGAATGAGCAGTTCTTC.

This clonotype appeared a few times. This chain connects TRBV15 to TRBJ2-5; D may be TRBD1 (5 bases). Germline CDR1 and CDR2: LNHNV and YYDKDF (reference sequence). This CDR3 has 15 residues. Trimming pared 0 bases from V and 0 bases from J, leaving 8 bases between. CDR3 amino acids: CATSREAGYQETQYF. As DNA, the CDR3 is TGTGCCACCAGCAGAGAGGCAGGGTACCAAGAGACCCAGTACTTC.

This clonotype was recorded a few times. The chain combines TRBV20-1 with TRBJ1-5; no reliable D call. Germline V gene lookup returns CDR1 DFQATT and CDR2 SNEGSKA (reference sequence). The CDR3 length is 13 residues. Trimming shortened V by 3 bases and J by 3 bases, and 9 bases separated the two germline ends. The CDR3 spells CSARGSHNQPQHF. CDR3 coding DNA: TGCAGTGCTAGGGGGAGCCACAATCAGCCCCAGCATTTT.

The V call is TRBV29-1, the J call TRBJ2-3; no reliable D call. Deletions cut 3 bases from V and 2 bases from J, with 9 bases between. CDR1 and CDR2 from the germline V gene are SQVTM and ANQGSEA. The CDR3 runs to 13 residues. The CDR3 coding sequence is TGCAGCGTTGAGACTTTAAACACAGATACGCAGTATTTT. This sequence encodes CSVETLNTDTQYF.

CDR3 residues: CASSQTYRGDTEAFF. In DNA, the CDR3 is TGTGCCAGCAGCCAAACTTACAGGGGCGACACTGAAGCTTTCTTT. The V and J genes are TRBV6-1 and TRBJ1-1; 7 nucleotides align to TRBD1. Trimming at V came to 6 bases and at J to 3 bases, leaving 10 bases not matched to a gene. CDR1 is MNHNS, CDR2 SASEGT, per germline. This CDR3 contains 15 residues.

This sequence joins TRBV9 and TRBJ2-5; D possibly corresponds to TRBD1 (5 bases). V gave up 3 bases and J gave up 2 bases, with 8 bases separating them. This CDR3 region has 13 residues. Germline V gene data show CDR1 as SGDLS and CDR2 as YYNGEE. The CDR3 is CASSGQTQETQYF. CDR3 bases: TGTGCCAGCAGCGGACAGACTCAAGAGACCCAGTACTTC.

This clonotype was seen only a few times. The gene calls are TRBV5-1 and TRBJ2-1, with 8 bases matching TRBD1. Trimming cost V 4 bases and J 8 bases; bases outside gene matches: 14. There are 16 residues in the CDR3. CDR1 is SGHRS and CDR2 is YFSETQ in the germline V gene. The CDR3 region has the DNA TGCGCCAGCAGCCCCCTCACCAGGGGGCGTTTGGATGAGCAGTTCTTC. This codes for CASSPLTRGRLDEQFF.

The chain carries TRBV27 and TRBJ2-6, with TRBD1 matching 7 bases. J was trimmed by 0 bases and V by 5 bases; bases with no gene match: 10. This CDR3 is 18 amino acids long. Germline V lookup: CDR1 MNHEY, CDR2 SMNVEV (reference sequence). The CDR3 sequence is CASSATGQPISGANVLTF. CDR3 DNA sequence: TGTGCCAGCAGTGCAACGGGACAGCCCATCTCTGGGGCCAACGTCCTGACTTTC. The full variable domain, with the rest looked up from reference TRBV27 and TRBJ2-6, is EAQVTQNPRYLITVTGKKLTVTCSQNMNHEYMSWYRQDPGLGLRQIYYSMNVEVTDKGDVPEGYKVSRKEKRNFPLILESPSPNQTSLYFCASSATGQPISGANVLTFGAGSRLTVL.

The sample holds many counts of this clonotype. V and J are TRBV24-1 and TRBJ2-3; a possible D gene is TRBD2 (5 bases). Trimming removed 0 bases at V and 2 bases at J, with 11 bases between. Germline loops: CDR1 KGHDR, CDR2 SFDVKD. This CDR3 is built from 16 residues. CDR3 DNA sequence: TGTGCCACCAGTGATTTGGGGAGCGAGTACACAGATACGCAGTATTTT. It yields the protein CATSDLGSEYTDTQYF.

This clonotype was seen a few times. The chain has TRBV7-3 and TRBJ2-7, with TRBD1 matching over 8 bases. CDR1 and CDR2 from the germline V gene are SGHTA and FQGTGA. CDR3 size: 15 residues. V was clipped by 5 bases and J by 0 bases; unmatched bases: 6. The CDR3 reads CASSVDRGGSYEQYF. The DNA of the CDR3 is TGTGCCAGCAGCGTCGACAGGGGCGGCTCCTACGAGCAGTACTTC. Combining the CDR3 with reference TRBV7-3 and TRBJ2-7 gives the whole variable domain GAGVSQTPSNKVTEKGKYVELRCDPISGHTALYWYRQSLGQGPEFLIYFQGTGAADDSGLPNDRFFAVRPEGSVSTLKIQRTERGDSAVYLCASSVDRGGSYEQYFGPGTRLTVT.

The chain has TRBV13 and TRBJ2-5; perhaps D is TRBD1 or TRBD2 (5 bases each). Per the germline V gene, CDR1 is PRHDT and CDR2 is FYEKMQ (reference sequence). CDR3 length: 16 amino acids. Trimming removed 4 bases at V and 5 bases at J, with 20 bases between. The CDR3 spells CASSSIHRDGRETQYF. The CDR3 nucleotides are TGTGCCAGCAGCTCGATTCACCGGGACGGGCGGGAGACCCAGTACTTC.

The rearrangement links TRBV14 to TRBJ2-7; D may correspond to TRBD1 or TRBD2 (6 bases each). CDR1 is SGHDN, CDR2 FVKESK, per germline. The CDR3 loop spans 17 amino acids. The V and J ends lost 6 bases and 3 bases respectively, with 24 bases between them. This CDR3 reads CASSPHYRGGRNYEQYF. The CDR3 bases are TGTGCCAGCAGTCCGCACTATAGAGGGGGGAGAAACTACGAGCAGTACTTC.

This clonotype was seen a few times. This chain joins TRBV28 and TRBJ2-7; 10 bases align to TRBD2. V dropped 4 bases and J dropped 4; count of bases not matched to a gene: 10. Germline V gives CDR1 MDHEN, CDR2 SYDVKM. The CDR3 covers 16 residues. CDR3 loop: CASSWTSGSIGYEQYF. CDR3 sequence (DNA): TGTGCCAGCAGTTGGACTAGCGGATCCATTGGTTACGAGCAGTACTTC.

This clonotype was seen only a few times. The chain links TRBV3-1 to TRBJ1-1, with a weak D call TRBD1 (6 bases). The CDR3 covers 13 residues. V was shortened by 4 bases and J by 6 bases, with 12 bases between the two germline ends. The V gene's germline CDR1 is LGHDT and CDR2 YNNKEL (reference sequence). This CDR3 is CASSLQGWAEAFF. In DNA form, the CDR3 reads TGTGCCAGCAGCCTACAGGGTTGGGCTGAAGCTTTCTTT.

This clonotype was detected only a few times. The rearrangement joins TRBV4-1 to TRBJ2-7; TRBD2 aligns across 11 bases. The V and J ends lost 7 bases and 3 bases, in that order; junction bases with no gene match: 8. The V gene's germline CDR1 is MGHRA and CDR2 YSYEKL. CDR3 length equals 15 residues. Here the CDR3 reads CASTALLAGGYEQYF. CDR3 coding DNA: TGCGCCAGCACCGCTCTGCTAGCGGGGGGCTACGAGCAGTACTTC.

DNA for the CDR3: TGCGCCAGCAGCTGGGTGGACCAGCAAGAGACCCAGTACTTC. This translates into CASSWVDQQETQYF. The chain is built from TRBV5-1 and TRBJ2-5; D remains unclear. V was cut by 3 bases and J by 2 bases, with 11 bases left in between. CDR3 length equals 14 residues. Germline CDR1 reads SGHRS; CDR2 reads YFSETQ.

Comment on this clonotype: A clone one base away is much larger, so this may be a read error. The chain uses TRBV29-1 and TRBJ1-1, with 9 bases aligning to TRBD1. V lost 4 bases to trimming and J lost 3 bases; unmatched junction nucleotides: 0. The CDR3 is 12 residues long. The germline gives CDR1 SQVTM, CDR2 ANQGSEA. For the CDR3, the DNA is TGCAGCGTTGGGGACAGGGACACTGAAGCTTTCTTT. As protein: CSVGDRDTEAFF. Full variable domain (outside the CDR3, taken from reference TRBV29-1 and TRBJ1-1): SAVISQKPSRDICQRGTSLTIQCQVDSQVTMMFWYRQQPGQSLTLIATANQGSEATYESGFVIDKFPISRPNLTFSTLTVSNMSPEDSSIYLCSVGDRDTEAFFGQGTRLTVV.

V gene TRBV12-3 or TRBV12-4 combines with J gene TRBJ1-4; a weak D match, TRBD1 (5 bases). V gave up 3 bases and J gave up 6 bases, with 11 bases separating them. This CDR3 region has 14 residues. Here the CDR3 DNA reads TGTGCCAGCAGTTTCGCCCGGGACGATGAAAAACTGTTTTTT. Its protein is CASSFARDDEKLFF.

This clonotype was observed at least ten times. The rearrangement joins TRBV12-3 or TRBV12-4 to TRBJ2-1; 8 positions match TRBD2. The CDR3 contains 14 residues. With V trimmed by 4 bases and J by 2 bases, 1 base remained unmatched. The CDR3 is CASSSGLAYNEQFF. The DNA of the CDR3 is TGTGCCAGCAGTTCGGGACTAGCCTACAATGAGCAGTTCTTC.

J is TRBJ2-7 and V is TRBV13; 7 bases map to TRBD2. CDR3 length: 14 residues. Germline CDR1 PRHDT, CDR2 FYEKMQ (reference sequence). V shed 6 bases and J 4 bases; nucleotides not matched to a gene: 9. The CDR3 DNA is TGTGCCAGCAGGCTCGGGCTAGCGGATTACGAGCAGTACTTC. Its protein product is CASRLGLADYEQYF.

The table lists this clonotype with many counts. The genes are TRBV7-9 and TRBJ2-5; 7 bases map to TRBD2. The CDR3 has 15 amino acids. Unmatched junction bases numbered 6, after V lost 5 bases and J lost 0 bases. Germline V lookup: CDR1 SEHNR, CDR2 FQNEAQ (reference sequence). This CDR3 is CASSRLAVYQETQYF. CDR3 coding DNA: TGTGCCAGCAGCCGACTAGCAGTGTACCAAGAGACCCAGTACTTC.

This clonotype was observed many times. V usage is TRBV7-2 and J usage is TRBJ2-3; D is unresolved. The germline CDR1 and CDR2 sequences are SGHTA and FQGNSA. CDR3 length: 16 residues. V lost 2 bases, J lost 2 bases, and 14 bases lay in between. The CDR3 loop is CASSLYGPLSTDTQYF. CDR3 nucleotides: TGTGCCAGCAGCTTATATGGCCCCCTATCCACAGATACGCAGTATTTT.

The CDR3 nucleotides are TGCGCCAGCAGTTTGACTAGCGGGAGTCTTAATGAGCAGTTCTTC. Amino acids: CASSLTSGSLNEQFF. The V and J genes are TRBV4-1 and TRBJ2-1; TRBD2 aligns across 12 bases. The trim removed 6 bases at V and 7 bases at J, leaving 7 bases unmatched. The germline CDR1 and CDR2 sequences are MGHRA and YSYEKL. The CDR3 length is 15 residues.